Shown below are 20 T cell receptor beta chains from a single sample sequenced in a study of blood T cell repertoires in COVID-19. Data came from immunoSEQ multiplex PCR; TCRdb stores just in-frame clones and leaves some out. The top ten hold approximately 13% of the sample, which has roughly 61,000 clones, more than 60% seen once. The sequencing input was peripheral blood. These receptors originate from a woman in her seventies with acute or convalescent COVID-19.

The chain uses TRBV5-1 and TRBJ2-7; possibly TRBD2 for D (6 bases). V was trimmed by 3 bases and J by 0 bases, leaving 13 bases between them. The CDR3 spans 15 residues. Per germline, CDR1 SGHRS and CDR2 YFSETQ. The CDR3 sequence is CASSSGGGSSYEQYF. CDR3 coding DNA: TGCGCCAGCAGCTCTGGTGGGGGGTCCTCCTACGAGCAGTACTTC. The whole variable domain, filled in from reference TRBV5-1 and TRBJ2-7, reads KAGVTQTPRYLIKTRGQQVTLSCSPISGHRSVSWYQQTPGQGLQFLFEYFSETQRNKGNFPGRFSGRQFSNSRSEMNVSTLELGDSALYLCASSSGGGSSYEQYFGPGTRLTVT.

The rearrangement links TRBV6-6 to TRBJ2-3; a possible D gene is TRBD2 (6 bases). Germline V lookup: CDR1 MNHNY, CDR2 SVGAGI (reference sequence). This CDR3 is 14 amino acids long. Trimming stripped 10 bases from V and 5 bases from J, with 19 bases between. The CDR3 spells CATHAGRWGDTQYF. The CDR3 nucleotides are TGTGCCACCCATGCGGGACGCTGGGGAGATACGCAGTATTTT.

The J gene is TRBJ2-7, the V gene TRBV18; 7 nucleotides match TRBD1. Germline CDR1 KGHSH, CDR2 LQKENI. The CDR3 loop spans 13 amino acids. V gave up 5 bases and J gave up 11 bases; unmatched junction bases: 12. The CDR3 here is CASSEFTETGKYF. The CDR3 DNA sequence: TGTGCCAGCTCAGAATTCACGGAGACAGGGAAGTACTTC.

The chain uses TRBV13 and TRBJ2-3, with 10 positions matching TRBD2. The junction had 11 bases not matched to a gene; V was cut back by 5 bases and J by 6 bases. This CDR3 is 16 amino acids long. Germline V CDR1 and CDR2: PRHDT, FYEKMQ (reference sequence). CDR3 coding DNA: TGTGCCAGCAGCGCCCTAGCGGGGGTCGTCGCGGATACGCAGTATTTT. The encoded protein is CASSALAGVVADTQYF.

The gene calls are TRBV6-5 and TRBJ1-3, with TRBD1 matching over 7 bases. J lost 3 bases, V lost 0 bases, and 5 bases had no gene match. This CDR3 contains 16 residues. Germline CDR1 and CDR2: MNHEY and SVGAGI. The CDR3 DNA follows: TGTGCCAGCAGTTACTCGACAGGGTCGGGTGGAAACACCATATATTTT. This translates into CASSYSTGSGGNTIYF.

The chain combines TRBV6-5 with TRBJ2-7; D is possibly TRBD2 (5 bases). This CDR3 comprises 13 residues. The V gene's germline CDR1 is MNHEY and CDR2 SVGAGI. V lost 4 bases, J lost 9 bases, and 16 bases lay in between. CDR3 coding DNA: TGTGCCAGCAGTTCGATTTTGCAGGCGGGGCAGTACGTC. Protein sequence: CASSSILQAGQYV.

The J gene is TRBJ2-1, the V gene TRBV15; 10 positions match TRBD2. The length of the CDR3 is 19 residues. V shed 0 bases, J shed 6 bases, and the junction held 14 bases outside the gene matches. CDR1 is LNHNV and CDR2 is YYDKDF in the germline V gene (reference sequence). The CDR3 nucleotides read TGTGCCACCAGCAGAGAACTAACAACAGGGACTAGCGAGCGCAATGAGCAGTTCTTC. Its protein product is CATSRELTTGTSERNEQFF.

The gene calls are TRBV18 and TRBJ2-7, with TRBD2 matching over 14 bases. Germline-derived CDR1 and CDR2 are KGHSH and LQKENI. This CDR3 is built from 14 residues. V shed 6 bases and J 3 bases; nucleotides not matched to a gene: 1. The CDR3 DNA follows: TGTGCCAGCTCCGGACTAGCGGGGGGCTACGAGCAGTACGTC. Protein: CASSGLAGGYEQYV.

The rearrangement uses TRBV19 and TRBJ1-2, with D unresolved. Germline V gives CDR1 LNHDA, CDR2 SQIVND (reference sequence). Deletions cut 3 bases from V and 4 bases from J, with 12 bases between. The CDR3 sequence is 14 residues long. The CDR3 DNA reads TGTGCCAGTAGTATGGTTGGAGGTACCTATGGCTACACCTTC. Protein: CASSMVGGTYGYTF.

At least ten counts were recorded for this clone. V gene TRBV30 combines with J gene TRBJ1-6, with D possibly matching TRBD1 (5 bases). CDR3 size: 13 residues. Germline V lookup: CDR1 GTSNPN, CDR2 SVGIG (reference sequence). V was shortened by 8 bases and J by 9 bases, with 17 bases between the two germline ends. CDR3 nucleotides: TGTGCCGGCGAGACAGTATCTAGTTCACCCCTCCACTTT. As protein: CAGETVSSSPLHF.

This rearrangement joins TRBV11-2 to TRBJ2-7, with no clear D. The CDR3 spans 15 residues. The V gene lost 5 bases and the J gene lost 0 bases, with 14 bases spanning the gap. The V gene's germline CDR1 is SGHAT and CDR2 FQNNGV. This CDR3 reads CASSLFDLSSYEQYF. The CDR3 coding sequence is TGTGCCAGCAGCCTCTTTGACTTAAGCTCCTACGAGCAGTACTTC.

The chain links TRBV5-1 to TRBJ1-1, with 7 positions matching TRBD1. The germline CDR1 and CDR2 sequences are SGHRS and YFSETQ. CDR3 length equals 14 residues. Trimming cost V 5 bases and J 0 bases; bases outside gene matches: 4. CDR3: CASRSGQLNTEAFF. The CDR3 bases are TGCGCCAGCAGGTCGGGACAGTTGAACACTGAAGCTTTCTTT.

This clone was seen at least ten times. The V and J genes are TRBV6-5 and TRBJ1-1; maybe TRBD1 (6 bases). This CDR3 has 15 amino acids. Germline lookup yields CDR1 MNHEY and CDR2 SVGAGI. V lost 0 bases and J 2 bases, leaving 10 bases between the germline ends. The CDR3, as DNA: TGTGCCAGCAGTTACTCGATACAGGGCAACACTGAAGCTTTCTTT. It translates to CASSYSIQGNTEAFF.

J is TRBJ1-1 and V is TRBV7-6, with a tentative D call TRBD1 (6 bases). V lost 4 bases, J lost 5 bases, and 17 bases lay in between. The CDR3 extends over 15 amino acids. Germline values: CDR1 SGHVS, CDR2 FNYEAQ. The CDR3 spells CASSSGVGLRTEAFF. The CDR3 nucleotides are TGTGCCAGCAGCTCAGGGGTGGGGCTGAGGACTGAAGCTTTCTTT. Supplemented by reference TRBV7-6 and TRBJ1-1, the full variable domain reads GAGVSQSPRYKVTKRGQDVALRCDPISGHVSLYWYRQALGQGPEFLTYFNYEAQQDKSGLPNDRFSAERPEGSISTLTIQRTEQRDSAMYRCASSSGVGLRTEAFFGQGTRLTVV.

V usage is TRBV7-8 and J usage is TRBJ2-2; maybe TRBD2 (5 bases). Trimming took off 0 bases at V and 13 bases at J, with 12 bases between the two ends. This CDR3 is 13 amino acids long. The germline V gene encodes CDR1 SGHVS and CDR2 FQNEAQ. This CDR3 is CASSLAEAEGLFF. DNA of the CDR3: TGTGCCAGCAGCTTAGCGGAGGCCGAAGGGCTGTTTTTT.

The chain recombines TRBV10-3 with TRBJ1-1, with TRBD1 matching 10 bases. V was pared by 11 bases and J by 0 bases, with 3 bases of the junction left unmatched. Looked up from germline, CDR1 is ENHRY and CDR2 is SYGVKD. The CDR3 has 13 amino acids. CDR3 sequence reads: CAVGQGVNTEAFF. CDR3 sequence (DNA): TGTGCCGTCGGACAGGGGGTGAACACTGAAGCTTTCTTT.

This sequence joins TRBV6-5 and TRBJ1-5, with D hard to call. This CDR3 is 14 amino acids long. V was trimmed by 6 bases and J by 0 bases, leaving 9 bases between them. The V gene's germline CDR1 is MNHEY and CDR2 SVGAGI. CDR3 nucleotides: TGTGCCAGCAGCCTCTATTATAGCAATCAGCCCCAGCATTTT. Amino acids: CASSLYYSNQPQHF.

J is TRBJ2-3 and V is TRBV5-4; no reliable D call. The CDR3 has 12 residues. The germline gives CDR1 SGHNT, CDR2 YYREEE (reference sequence). V lost 5 bases to trimming and J lost 2 bases, with 6 bases between them. The CDR3, as DNA: TGTGCCAGCAGAATTAACACAGATACGCAGTATTTT. This translates into CASRINTDTQYF.

The chain employs TRBV5-1 and TRBJ2-2; maybe TRBD2 (5 bases). Trimming removed 6 bases at V and 6 bases at J, with 12 bases between. The CDR3 sequence is 13 residues long. CDR1 is SGHRS and CDR2 is YFSETQ in the germline V gene. Here the CDR3 reads CASTNPGAGELFF. In nucleotides, the CDR3 is TGCGCCAGCACCAACCCCGGGGCCGGGGAGCTGTTTTTT.

The chain joins TRBV28 to TRBJ2-3, with 15 bases lining up with TRBD2. J gave up 2 bases and V 9 bases, and 9 bases lay outside the gene matches. The CDR3 is 17 amino acids. In germline, CDR1 is MDHEN, CDR2 SYDVKM. This CDR3 is CASCGTSGGFFTDTQYF. DNA for the CDR3: TGTGCCAGTTGCGGGACTAGCGGGGGGTTCTTCACAGATACGCAGTATTTT.